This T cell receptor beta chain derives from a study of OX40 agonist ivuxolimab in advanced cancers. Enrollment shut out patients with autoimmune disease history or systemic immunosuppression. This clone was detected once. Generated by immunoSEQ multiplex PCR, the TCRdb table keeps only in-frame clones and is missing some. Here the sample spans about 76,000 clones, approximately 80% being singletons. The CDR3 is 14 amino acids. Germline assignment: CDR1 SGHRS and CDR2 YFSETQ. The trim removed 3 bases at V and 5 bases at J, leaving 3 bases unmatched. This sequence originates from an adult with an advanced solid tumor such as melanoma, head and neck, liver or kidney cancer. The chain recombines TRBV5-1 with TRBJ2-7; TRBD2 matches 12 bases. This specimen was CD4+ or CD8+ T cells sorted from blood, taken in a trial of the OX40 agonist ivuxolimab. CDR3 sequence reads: CASSSGLAGNEQYF. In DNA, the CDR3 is TGCGCCAGCAGCTCGGGACTAGCGGGCAACGAGCAGTACTTC.